Given below is one T cell receptor (beta chain) in context. This specimen belongs to a study of blood T cell repertoires in COVID-19. Study summary: Acute and convalescent COVID-19 samples came from the United States, Italy and Spain. Sample material is recorded as cDNA or gDNA derived from T cells, B-cell-depleted T cells, or PBMCs.

Original methodology: Estimates of nucleated cell counts were drawn from the amplification of reference gene primers. Repertoires were generated with immunoSEQ multiplex PCR, while TCRdb's copy carries only in-frame clones and drops some. V and J calls and clone size follow that table, whereas D and trimming were derived from the DNA. The sample contains about 230,000 clones, 85% to 90% of which appear only once. A Seattle source enrolled patients during active infection and followed them longitudinally. Germline CDR1 is MNHNS and CDR2 is SASEGT. The CDR3 is made up of 14 amino acids. V lost 2 bases to trimming and J lost 1 base, with 8 bases between them.

The genes are TRBV6-1 and TRBJ2-5, with a tentative D call TRBD1 (6 bases). This receptor was obtained from a man between 45 and 60 years old with COVID-19, enrolled during active disease. Sequencing used peripheral blood. Here the CDR3 DNA reads TGTGCCAGCAGTGAACAGGGGTTCCAAGAGACCCAGTACTTC. Translated: CASSEQGFQETQYF.